This T cell receptor (beta chain) was identified during a study of control samples from healthy donors and cancer patients. This table comes from immunoSEQ multiplex PCR, and its TCRdb copy is limited to in-frame clones, with some not included. Here the sample spans 70,000 or so clones, 75% to 90% being singletons. Per germline, CDR1 SGHRS and CDR2 YFSETQ. J lost 4 bases, V lost 3 bases, and 9 bases had no gene match. The CDR3 is 15 residues long. The specimen sequenced was PBMCs. This TCR derives from a woman in her forties or fifties with lung cancer. This rearrangement joins TRBV5-1 to TRBJ1-1, with TRBD1 matching over 7 bases. CDR3: CASSSTGTVSTEAFF. As DNA, the CDR3 is TGCGCCAGCAGCTCCACCGGGACAGTATCCACTGAAGCTTTCTTT.